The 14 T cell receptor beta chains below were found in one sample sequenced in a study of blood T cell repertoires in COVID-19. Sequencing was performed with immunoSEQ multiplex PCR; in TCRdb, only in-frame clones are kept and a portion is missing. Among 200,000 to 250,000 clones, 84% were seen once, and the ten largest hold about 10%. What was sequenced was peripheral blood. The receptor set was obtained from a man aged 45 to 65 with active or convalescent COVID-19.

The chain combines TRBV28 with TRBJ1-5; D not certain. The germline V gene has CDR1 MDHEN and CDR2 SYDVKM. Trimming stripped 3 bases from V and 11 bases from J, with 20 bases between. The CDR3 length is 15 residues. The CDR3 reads CASSFFQRPTGAQHF. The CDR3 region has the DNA TGTGCCAGCAGTTTTTTCCAGCGGCCCACTGGGGCCCAGCATTTT. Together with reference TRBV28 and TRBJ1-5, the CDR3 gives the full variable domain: DVKVTQSSRYLVKRTGEKVFLECVQDMDHENMFWYRQDPGLGLRLIYFSYDVKMKEKGDIPEGYSVSREKKERFSLILESASTNQTSMYLCASSFFQRPTGAQHFGDGTRLSIL.

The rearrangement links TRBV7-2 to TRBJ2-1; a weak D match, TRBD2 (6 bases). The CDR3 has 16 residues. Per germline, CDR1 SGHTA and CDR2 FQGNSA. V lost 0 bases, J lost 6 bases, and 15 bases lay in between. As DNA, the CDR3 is TGTGCCAGCAGCTTAGCCGGCGGGAACTTAATCAATGAGCAGTTCTTC. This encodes CASSLAGGNLINEQFF.

DNA for the CDR3: TGTGCCAGCAGTTACCCGACAGGGACTAATGAAAAACTGTTTTTT. Translation: CASSYPTGTNEKLFF. J is TRBJ1-4 and V is TRBV6-5; 7 bases match TRBD1. The V gene end was trimmed by 2 bases and the J gene end by 2 bases; junction bases not matched to a gene: 2. This CDR3 is built from 15 residues. Germline V gene data show CDR1 as MNHEY and CDR2 as SVGAGI.

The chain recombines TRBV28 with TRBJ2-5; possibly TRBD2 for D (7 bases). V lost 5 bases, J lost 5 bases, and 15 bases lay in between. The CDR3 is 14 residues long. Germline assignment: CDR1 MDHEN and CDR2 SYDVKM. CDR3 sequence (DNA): TGTGCCAGCAGTCCGAGGGGGAGGGACGAGACCCAGTACTTC. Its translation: CASSPRGRDETQYF.

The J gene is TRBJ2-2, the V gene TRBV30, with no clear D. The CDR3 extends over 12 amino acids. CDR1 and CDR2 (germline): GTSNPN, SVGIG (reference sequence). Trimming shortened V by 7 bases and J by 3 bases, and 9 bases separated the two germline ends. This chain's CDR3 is CALPGDTGELFF. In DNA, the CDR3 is TGTGCCTTACCGGGTGACACCGGGGAGCTGTTTTTT.

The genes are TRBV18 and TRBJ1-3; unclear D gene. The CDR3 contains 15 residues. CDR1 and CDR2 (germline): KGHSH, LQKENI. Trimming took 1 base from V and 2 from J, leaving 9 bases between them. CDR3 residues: CASSPRVTAGNTIYF. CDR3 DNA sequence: TGTGCCAGCTCACCACGCGTTACAGCTGGAAACACCATATATTTT.

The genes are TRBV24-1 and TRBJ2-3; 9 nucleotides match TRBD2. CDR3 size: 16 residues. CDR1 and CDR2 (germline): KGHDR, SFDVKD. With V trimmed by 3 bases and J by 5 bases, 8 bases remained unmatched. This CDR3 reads CATSDLAGGREDTQYF. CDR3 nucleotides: TGTGCCACCAGTGATCTGGCGGGGGGGCGTGAAGATACGCAGTATTTT.

In nucleotides, the CDR3 is TGCGCCAGCATGAGGAGGGGACAAGAGACCCAGTACTTC. Residues: CASMRRGQETQYF. The chain joins TRBV5-1 to TRBJ2-5, with D maybe TRBD2 (6 bases). This CDR3 contains 13 residues. With 6 bases removed from V and 2 bases from J, the gap between germline ends came to 11 bases. The germline CDR1 and CDR2 sequences are SGHRS and YFSETQ.

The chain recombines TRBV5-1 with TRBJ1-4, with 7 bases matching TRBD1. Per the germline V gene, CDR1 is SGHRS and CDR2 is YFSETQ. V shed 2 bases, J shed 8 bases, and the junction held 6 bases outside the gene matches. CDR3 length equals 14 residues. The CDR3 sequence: CASSFSGGREKLFF. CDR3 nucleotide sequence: TGCGCCAGCAGCTTTTCAGGGGGGCGAGAAAAACTGTTTTTT.

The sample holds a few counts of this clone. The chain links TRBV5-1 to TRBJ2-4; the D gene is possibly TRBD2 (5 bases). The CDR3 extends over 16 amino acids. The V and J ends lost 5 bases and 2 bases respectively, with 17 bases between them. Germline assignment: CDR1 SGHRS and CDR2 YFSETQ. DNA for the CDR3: TGCGCCAGCAGTCGAGGGCTCGTTGGAACCAAAAACATTCAGTACTTC. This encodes CASSRGLVGTKNIQYF.

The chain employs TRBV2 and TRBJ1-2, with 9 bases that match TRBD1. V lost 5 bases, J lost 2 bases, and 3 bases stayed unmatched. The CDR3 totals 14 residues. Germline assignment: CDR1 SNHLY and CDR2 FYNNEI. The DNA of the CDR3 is TGTGCCAGCAGTCCAGACAGGGGGAACTATGGCTACACCTTC. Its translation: CASSPDRGNYGYTF.

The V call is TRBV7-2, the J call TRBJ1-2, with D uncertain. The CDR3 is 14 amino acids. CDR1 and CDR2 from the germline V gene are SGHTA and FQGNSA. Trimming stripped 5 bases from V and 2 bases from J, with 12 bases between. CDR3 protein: CASSALRQNYGYTF. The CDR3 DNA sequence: TGTGCCAGCAGCGCTTTGAGGCAGAACTATGGCTACACCTTC.

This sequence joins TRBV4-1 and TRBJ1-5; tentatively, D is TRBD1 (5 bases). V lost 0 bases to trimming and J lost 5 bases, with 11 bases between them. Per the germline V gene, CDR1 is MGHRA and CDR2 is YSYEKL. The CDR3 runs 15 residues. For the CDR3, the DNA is TGCGCCAGCAGCCAAGATTCGAGGGACTATCAGCCCCAGCATTTT. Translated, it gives CASSQDSRDYQPQHF.

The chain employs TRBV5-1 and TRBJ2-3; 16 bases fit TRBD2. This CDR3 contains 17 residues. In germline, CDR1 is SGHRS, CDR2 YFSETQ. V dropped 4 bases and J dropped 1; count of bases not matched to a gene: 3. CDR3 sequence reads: CASSLGTSGGGTDTQYF. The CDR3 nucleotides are TGCGCCAGCAGCCTAGGGACTAGCGGGGGGGGCACAGATACGCAGTATTTT.